The 29 T cell receptor beta chains below were found in one sample sequenced in a study of vaccination and CD4 T cells after COVID-19 (dated by TCRdb to between 2021 and 2024). What this sample's treatment or condition label stands for: approximately 11-day PBMC culture with coronavirus spike peptide pools or control peptides (ViraFEST assay). Their antigens are not known. The library was generated by PCR. The run used an Illumina iSeq 100. TCR sequencing of DNA from cultured CD4+ T cells used the Oncomine TCR Beta short-read assay at the Johns Hopkins FTIC core. TCRdb cleaned the public reads at Q25 with fastp, built clones with MiXCR and kept in-frame beta chains. Each record represents a unique CDR3 protein, reported with the most common genes and DNA among its rows. This sample is represented by fewer than 25,000 distinct CDR3 sequences; approximately 42% of them were singletons. The leading ten clones occupy around 6.5% of the sample.

The sample here was CD4+ T cells from blood, cultured in vitro, taken before SARS-CoV-2 vaccination. These receptors all come from a human donor who had recovered from COVID-19.

The gene calls are TRBV7-2 and TRBJ2-1, with TRBD2 matching 15 bases. This CDR3 spans 17 amino acids. V dropped 5 bases and J dropped 7; count of bases not matched to a gene: 9. The germline CDR1 and CDR2 sequences are SGHTA and FQGNSA. The DNA of the CDR3 is TGTGCCAGCAGCCTCGACCGGACTAGCGGGGGGGCTAATGAGCAGTTCTTC. Translated: CASSLDRTSGGANEQFF.

The chain couples TRBV4-3 to TRBJ2-5; D unclear. The CDR3 contains 17 residues. V was pared by 3 bases and J by 4 bases, with 21 bases between. CDR1 is LGHNA, CDR2 YSLEER, per germline. The CDR3 region has the DNA TGCGCCAGCAGCCAGGTTCCGGGCCCTGGGCGCTCAGAGACCCAGTACTTC. This translates into CASSQVPGPGRSETQYF.

Here the CDR3 reads CSAVDGPKPQYF. CDR3 DNA: TGCAGTGCTGTCGATGGCCCAAAGCCCCAGTACTTC. The chain has TRBV20-1 and TRBJ2-5, with D unclear. From germline, CDR1 is DFQATT and CDR2 SNEGSKA (reference sequence). This CDR3 is built from 12 residues. Trimming took off 5 bases at V and 9 bases at J, with 16 bases between the two ends.

This clonotype was counted between two and nine times. This chain links TRBV12-3 or TRBV12-4 with TRBJ1-1; 10 bases line up with TRBD1. CDR3 length: 17 residues. V gave up 1 base and J gave up 0 bases; unmatched junction bases: 5. The DNA for the CDR3 is TGTGCCAGCAGTTTAGGGACAGGGGGTTGGTTGAACACTGAAGCTTTCTTT. Encoded protein: CASSLGTGGWLNTEAFF.

This clonotype was observed a handful of times. The V and J genes are TRBV6-2 or TRBV6-3 and TRBJ1-2, with 7 bases aligning to TRBD1. V lost 6 bases and J lost 7; bases outside the gene matches: 8. Germline V CDR1 and CDR2: MNHEY, SVGEGT. The CDR3 contains 13 residues. This chain's CDR3 is CASSSTGMGGYTF. The CDR3 DNA is TGTGCCAGCAGCTCGACAGGGATGGGTGGCTACACCTTC.

This clonotype was seen more than once but under ten times. The chain joins TRBV7-2 to TRBJ1-3; possible D gene TRBD1, 5 bases. The CDR3 contains 16 residues. Germline V gene data show CDR1 as SGHTA and CDR2 as FQGNSA. The ends were cut back, 4 bases at V and 0 bases at J, with 13 bases in the middle. This CDR3 is CASSWTGTVSGNTIYF. In DNA, the CDR3 is TGTGCCAGCAGCTGGACCGGGACGGTCTCTGGAAACACCATATATTTT.

This clonotype was seen a handful of times. The rearrangement uses TRBV5-1 and TRBJ1-2; D is perhaps TRBD1 (6 bases). The CDR3 runs 15 residues. V gave up 8 bases and J gave up 2 bases, with 19 bases separating them. Germline lookup yields CDR1 SGHRS and CDR2 YFSETQ. The DNA for the CDR3 is TGCGCCAGGGAAAAGGACAGACCCAACAACTATGGCTACACCTTC. Translation gives CAREKDRPNNYGYTF.

The chain links TRBV14 to TRBJ1-2; possibly TRBD1 for D (6 bases). The CDR3 spans 15 residues. Trimming left V 0 bases short and J 7 bases short, with 15 bases between. Germline V lookup: CDR1 SGHDN, CDR2 FVKESK. CDR3 protein: CASSQELSGALGYTF. In DNA, the CDR3 is TGTGCCAGCAGCCAAGAGCTTTCAGGGGCGCTTGGCTACACCTTC.

In this sample, this clonotype turned up a few times. This chain links TRBV20-1 with TRBJ1-1; the D gene is possibly TRBD1 (6 bases). The CDR3 has 18 amino acids. V was cut by 2 bases and J by 1 base, with 23 bases left in between. Germline CDR1 is DFQATT and CDR2 is SNEGSKA (reference sequence). The CDR3 spells CSARQLFSHRVQNTEAFF. The CDR3 nucleotides read TGCAGTGCTAGACAACTTTTTTCACACAGGGTACAGAACACTGAAGCTTTCTTT.

This clonotype was detected only a few times. The rearrangement joins TRBV7-8 to TRBJ1-1; D is undetermined. The germline V gene has CDR1 SGHVS and CDR2 FQNEAQ. V was shortened by 2 bases and J by 1 base, with 5 bases between the two germline ends. The CDR3 length is 13 residues. The CDR3 DNA is TGTGCCAGCAGCTTATTAGCGAACACTGAAGCTTTCTTT. It codes for CASSLLANTEAFF.

The chain recombines TRBV24-1 with TRBJ2-1; 7 positions match TRBD2. Trimming at V came to 3 bases and at J to 3 bases, leaving 4 bases not matched to a gene. Germline values: CDR1 KGHDR, CDR2 SFDVKD. CDR3 size: 15 residues. CDR3 sequence (DNA): TGTGCCACCAGTGATCGCGGGGGTCGCTACAATGAGCAGTTCTTC. It encodes CATSDRGGRYNEQFF.

The J gene is TRBJ2-2, the V gene TRBV7-8; D is undetermined. Germline values: CDR1 SGHVS, CDR2 FQNEAQ. Trimming removed 2 bases at V and 4 bases at J, with 8 bases between. The CDR3 extends over 14 amino acids. The CDR3 sequence is CASSLLGGTGELFF. DNA for the CDR3: TGTGCCAGCAGCTTATTGGGTGGCACCGGGGAGCTGTTTTTT.

This clonotype was counted a single time. The genes are TRBV11-1 and TRBJ2-5; TRBD1 is a possible D gene (5 bases). The V end was cut by 5 bases, the J end by 1 base, with 8 bases between. From germline, CDR1 is SGHAT and CDR2 FQDESV (reference sequence). CDR3 length: 13 residues. CDR3 protein: CASSVGAQETQYF. In DNA, the CDR3 is TGTGCCAGCAGCGTAGGGGCCCAAGAGACCCAGTACTTC.

In this sample, this clonotype turned up a few times. The chain employs TRBV28 and TRBJ2-7, with TRBD1 identical over 10 bases. Per germline, CDR1 MDHEN and CDR2 SYDVKM. CDR3 size: 14 residues. V shed 6 bases, J shed 6 bases, and the junction held 8 bases outside the gene matches. CDR3 sequence: CASRETGGLGEQYF. CDR3 DNA sequence: TGTGCCAGCAGGGAGACAGGGGGCCTCGGCGAGCAGTACTTC.

The V call is TRBV20-1, the J call TRBJ1-2; the D is unclear. The CDR3 extends over 13 amino acids. Per germline, CDR1 DFQATT and CDR2 SNEGSKA (reference sequence). The germline V and J ends were trimmed by 3 bases and 4 bases, with 12 bases remaining between them. The CDR3 DNA reads TGCAGTGCTAGGTTGCGGCAGGCCTATGGCTACACCTTC. Protein: CSARLRQAYGYTF.

J is TRBJ1-5 and V is TRBV7-2; 12 positions agree with TRBD1. This CDR3 contains 19 residues. CDR1 and CDR2 (germline): SGHTA, FQGNSA. V dropped 5 bases and J dropped 6; count of bases not matched to a gene: 17. CDR3 residues: CASSLRAVPGTGGVQPQHF. CDR3 nucleotides: TGTGCCAGCAGCCTGAGGGCAGTTCCTGGGACAGGGGGCGTTCAGCCCCAGCATTTT. Variable domain in full (rest from reference TRBV7-2 and TRBJ1-5): GAGVSQSPSNKVTEKGKDVELRCDPISGHTALYWYRQSLGQGLEFLIYFQGNSAPDKSGLPSDRFSAERTGGSVSTLTIQRTQQEDSAVYLCASSLRAVPGTGGVQPQHFGDGTRLSIL.

This clonotype was picked up a small number of times. The chain joins TRBV7-2 to TRBJ1-2; TRBD1 might be the D (5 bases). The CDR3 is 13 residues long. The germline V and J ends were trimmed by 3 bases and 4 bases, with 9 bases remaining between them. Germline V gene data show CDR1 as SGHTA and CDR2 as FQGNSA. CDR3 DNA sequence: TGTGCCAGCAGCTTGTCGGGGGGCTATGGCTACACCTTC. Translated, it gives CASSLSGGYGYTF.

V is TRBV27 and J is TRBJ1-2; the match to TRBD1 covers 9 bases. In germline, CDR1 is MNHEY, CDR2 SMNVEV (reference sequence). V gave up 5 bases and J gave up 8 bases; unmatched junction bases: 18. This CDR3 contains 17 residues. The CDR3 sequence is CASSVTGTGISSAGYTF. The CDR3 DNA follows: TGTGCCAGCAGTGTAACCGGGACAGGGATATCAAGTGCAGGCTACACCTTC.

As for this clonotype: The junction and the germline gene differ at one end; a read error may be behind it. This chain uses TRBV27 with TRBJ1-6, with 10 bases aligning to TRBD1. Germline V CDR1 and CDR2: MNHEY, SMNVEV (reference sequence). The CDR3 sequence is 16 residues long. This chain's CDR3 is CASSISSDRGQSPLHF. CDR3 DNA: TGTGCCAGCAGTATATCGAGCGACAGGGGGCAATCACCCCTCCACTTT.

The rearrangement links TRBV27 to TRBJ2-5; D possibly corresponds to TRBD2 (5 bases). Germline CDR1 MNHEY, CDR2 SMNVEV (reference sequence). Trimming took 6 bases from V and 3 from J, leaving 17 bases between them. The CDR3 is 15 amino acids. CDR3 DNA: TGTGCCAGCAGCCCATCAAGACGGGGAAAAGAGACCCAGTACTTC. Its translation: CASSPSRRGKETQYF.

The chain recombines TRBV6-1 with TRBJ2-3; TRBD2 agrees at 9 bases. V lost 8 bases to trimming and J lost 5 bases; unmatched junction nucleotides: 11. This CDR3 contains 15 residues. Germline CDR1 is MNHNS and CDR2 is SASEGT. The CDR3 spells CASRRLAERGDTQYF. The DNA for the CDR3 is TGTGCCAGCCGTAGACTAGCGGAAAGGGGAGATACGCAGTATTTT.

In this sample, this clonotype turned up a few times. The chain has TRBV24-1 and TRBJ2-2, with D perhaps TRBD1 (6 bases). CDR1 and CDR2 (germline): KGHDR, SFDVKD. The CDR3 spans 15 residues. With 1 base removed from V and 4 bases from J, the gap between germline ends came to 9 bases. CDR3 loop: CATSDFGTSTGELFF. The CDR3 nucleotides read TGTGCCACCAGTGATTTCGGGACATCCACCGGGGAGCTGTTTTTT.

The CDR3 sequence: CSALIQTDNEKLFF. CDR3 in DNA: TGCAGTGCCCTGATACAGACCGATAATGAAAAACTGTTTTTT. This rearrangement joins TRBV20-1 to TRBJ1-4; D gene unclear. Germline V gene sequence: CDR1 DFQATT, CDR2 SNEGSKA (reference sequence). The CDR3 covers 14 residues. Trimming took 6 bases from V and 4 from J, leaving 15 bases between them.

The chain recombines TRBV10-3 with TRBJ2-1, with a tentative D call TRBD2 (6 bases). Germline CDR1 reads ENHRY; CDR2 reads SYGVKD. The CDR3 runs to 14 residues. V was shortened by 6 bases and J by 6 bases, with 15 bases between the two germline ends. CDR3 DNA: TGTGCCATCAGCGTAACAAGCGGGCTCAATGAGCAGTTCTTC. Encoded protein: CAISVTSGLNEQFF.

Regarding this clonotype: Its ends do not fully match the called genes, so a read error is possible. The V and J genes are TRBV5-3 and TRBJ1-2; D not resolved. TRBV5-3 is an open reading frame whose function is uncertain. The CDR3 is 14 residues long. The CDR3 coding sequence is TGTGCCAGCAGCTTTGGGCAGGAATACTATGGCTACACCTTC. Its translation is CASSFGQEYYGYTF.

This clonotype was seen only once. J is TRBJ2-7 and V is TRBV28; 9 bases line up with TRBD1. The germline V gene has CDR1 MDHEN and CDR2 SYDVKM. The J segment lost 2 bases and the V segment lost 5 bases, leaving 7 bases of the junction unmatched. The CDR3 is 15 amino acids. The CDR3 loop reads CASSPGTGTPYEQYF. The CDR3 DNA is TGTGCCAGCAGTCCAGGGACAGGGACCCCCTACGAGCAGTACTTC.

This clonotype was counted a single time. The chain employs TRBV19 and TRBJ1-1; no clear D. Germline lookup yields CDR1 LNHDA and CDR2 SQIVND (reference sequence). V lost 9 bases and J lost 0, with 8 bases in between. The CDR3 totals 12 residues. DNA for the CDR3: TGTGCCAGCCGGACGGTGAACACTGAAGCTTTCTTT. Its protein is CASRTVNTEAFF.

This clonotype was seen more than once but under ten times. For the CDR3, the DNA is TGTGCCAGCAGTCTGTGGGACAGGGCAGAGACCCAGTACTTC. Residues: CASSLWDRAETQYF. The chain combines TRBV28 with TRBJ2-5; 9 bases match TRBD1. Germline V CDR1 and CDR2: MDHEN, SYDVKM. With 5 bases clipped from V and 4 bases from J, the junction kept 5 bases outside the gene matches. The CDR3 contains 14 residues.

The rearrangement uses TRBV19 and TRBJ2-5; 11 bases agree with TRBD1. In germline, CDR1 is LNHDA, CDR2 SQIVND (reference sequence). This CDR3 is built from 15 residues. With V trimmed by 5 bases and J by 1 base, 3 bases remained unmatched. CDR3: CASSGGTGGQETQYF. The DNA for the CDR3 is TGTGCCAGTAGTGGGGGGACAGGGGGCCAAGAGACCCAGTACTTC.